The sequence of this T cell receptor beta chain was determined in a study of regulatory and conventional T cells in RAG deficiency. Assay: immunoSEQ multiplex PCR; the TCRdb copy retains only in-frame clones and omits some. There are about 19,000 clones in the sample; 80% to 90% occur only once, and more than 1.4% lies in the top ten. The sorted regulatory T cells were CD4+, CD25-high and CD127-low, with genomic DNA sequenced. Germline-derived CDR1 and CDR2 are SGHAT and FQNNGV. Trimming took 0 bases from V and 10 from J, leaving 24 bases between them. This CDR3 comprises 17 residues. This clone was detected once. Another study also made use of these data, one on regulatory T cells. As that report states: The primer mix had 52 TRBV and 13 TRBJ primers.

The specimen was Tregs sorted from blood. The TCR sequence derives from a human donor in good health. The chain recombines TRBV11-2 with TRBJ2-5, with D perhaps TRBD2 (6 bases). The CDR3 here is CASSLEIRTSGLRFQYF. The CDR3 region has the DNA TGTGCCAGCAGCTTAGAGATAAGGACATCGGGACTTAGATTCCAGTACTTC. Combining the CDR3 with reference TRBV11-2 and TRBJ2-5 gives the whole variable domain EAGVAQSPRYKIIEKRQSVAFWCNPISGHATLYWYQQILGQGPKLLIQFQNNGVVDDSQLPKDRFSAERLKGVDSTLKIQPAKLEDSAVYLCASSLEIRTSGLRFQYFGPGTRLLVL.